This TCR beta chain originates from a study of T cells in localized non-small cell lung cancer. For this clone: Its target is not known.

Assay: immunoSEQ multiplex PCR; the TCRdb copy retains only in-frame clones and omits some. The table has 45,000 or so clones, about 91% seen once. Findings and limits, study-wide: Uninvolved neighboring lung showed the greatest T cell clonality, exceeding tumor.

This clonotype originated in a woman aged 40-70 years with stage II lung adenocarcinoma. Specimen: PBMCs, collected before any cancer treatment.

The DNA for the CDR3 is TGTGCCAGCAGCTGGTGGGTGGGGACACCGAACACCGGGGAGCTGTTTTTT. The encoded protein is CASSWWVGTPNTGELFF. This sequence joins TRBV5-8 and TRBJ2-2; D may be TRBD1 (6 bases). This CDR3 has 17 residues. Germline V gene lookup returns CDR1 SGHTS and CDR2 YDEGEE. V shed 3 bases and J shed 0 bases, with 15 bases lying between them.